Presented here are 31 T cell receptor beta chains from one specimen sequenced in a study of T cell responses to AZD1222 COVID-19 vaccine. Clones were read by immunoSEQ multiplex PCR, and TCRdb kept only the in-frame ones, dropping some. The sample comprises about 79,000 clones, around 84% of which are singletons, and 20% to 25% rests with the top ten. This material consisted of peripheral blood, taken on day 0 of AZD1222 vaccination. The receptors were sampled from an adult in good health.

This rearrangement joins TRBV5-1 to TRBJ1-1, with D maybe TRBD1 (6 bases). V lost 2 bases, J lost 3 bases, and 14 bases lay in between. The germline V gene encodes CDR1 SGHRS and CDR2 YFSETQ. The CDR3 consists of 15 residues. CDR3 amino acids: CASSFGGRADTEAFF. CDR3 coding DNA: TGCGCCAGCAGCTTTGGGGGCAGGGCGGACACTGAAGCTTTCTTT.

The J gene is TRBJ1-5, the V gene TRBV30; D is undetermined. Germline V gene lookup returns CDR1 GTSNPN and CDR2 SVGIG (reference sequence). Trimming cost V 1 base and J 11 bases, with 12 bases left between them. CDR3 length: 12 residues. DNA of the CDR3: TGTGCCTGGAGTGCTGGACTAGCGACCCAGCATTTT. It specifies CAWSAGLATQHF.

The chain employs TRBV29-1 and TRBJ1-5; 8 bases match TRBD1. Germline CDR1 and CDR2: SQVTM and ANQGSEA. Trimming took 5 bases from V and 7 from J; bases not matched to a gene: 10. This CDR3 is 14 amino acids long. This CDR3 is CSVSSTGEGQPQHF. In nucleotides, the CDR3 is TGCAGCGTTTCTTCGACAGGGGAGGGCCAGCCCCAGCATTTT.

The chain has TRBV18 and TRBJ2-7; 7 bases align to TRBD2. Per germline, CDR1 KGHSH and CDR2 LQKENI. This CDR3 is 19 amino acids long. J gave up 3 bases and V 6 bases, and 23 bases lay outside the gene matches. Here the CDR3 DNA reads TGTGCCAGCTCCGACCCCCGGGTTTCGGGACTATCCCCTAGCTACGAGCAGTACTTC. Amino acid sequence: CASSDPRVSGLSPSYEQYF.

The V and J genes are TRBV11-2 and TRBJ2-1, with TRBD2 matching over 9 bases. V lost 3 bases to trimming and J lost 4 bases; unmatched junction nucleotides: 1. Germline CDR1 and CDR2: SGHAT and FQNNGV. CDR3 length: 14 amino acids. This chain's CDR3 is CASSLTSGYNEQFF. The CDR3 bases are TGTGCCAGCAGCTTGACTAGCGGTTACAATGAGCAGTTCTTC.

The chain couples TRBV12-3 or TRBV12-4 to TRBJ1-2, with TRBD1 identical over 8 bases. The CDR3 is 13 amino acids. Trimming took 7 bases from V and 13 from J; bases not matched to a gene: 14. The CDR3: CASTETGEAPGTF. CDR3 in DNA: TGTGCCAGCACCGAGACAGGGGAGGCCCCAGGCACCTTC.

The chain joins TRBV11-3 to TRBJ1-3; TRBD1 might be the D (5 bases). CDR3 size: 16 residues. The V gene's germline CDR1 is SGHNT and CDR2 YENEEA. The germline V and J ends were trimmed by 3 bases and 7 bases, with 19 bases remaining between them. DNA for the CDR3: TGTGCCAGCAGCTTCGAGGGGCGGGCTCCCGGGAACACCATATATTTT. Translation gives CASSFEGRAPGNTIYF. Supplemented by reference TRBV11-3 and TRBJ1-3, the full variable domain reads EAGVVQSPRYKIIEKKQPVAFWCNPISGHNTLYWYLQNLGQGPELLIRYENEEAVDDSQLPKDRFSAERLKGVDSTLKIQPAELGDSAVYLCASSFEGRAPGNTIYFGEGSWLTVV.

V is TRBV5-8 and J is TRBJ2-1; TRBD1 matches at 9 bases. V lost 5 bases and J lost 2; bases outside the gene matches: 5. CDR1 is SGHTS, CDR2 YDEGEE, per germline. This CDR3 spans 15 amino acids. The CDR3 loop reads CASSSQGAAYNEQFF. CDR3 nucleotide sequence: TGTGCCAGCAGTTCACAGGGGGCGGCCTACAATGAGCAGTTCTTC. Based on the CDR3 plus reference TRBV5-8 and TRBJ2-1, the full variable domain is EAGVTQSPTHLIKTRGQQATLRCSPISGHTSVYWYQQALGLGLQFLLWYDEGEERNRGNFPPRFSGRQFPNYSSELNVNALELEDSALYLCASSSQGAAYNEQFFGPGTRLTVL.

This chain joins TRBV28 and TRBJ1-5; possibly TRBD1 for D (6 bases). Per germline, CDR1 MDHEN and CDR2 SYDVKM. The V end lost 2 bases, the J end lost 7 bases, and 24 bases lay between the germline ends. The CDR3 has 18 residues. The CDR3 sequence is CASSLIGVGGGLRQPQHF. The CDR3 DNA is TGTGCCAGCAGTTTAATTGGGGTGGGAGGGGGTTTGAGGCAGCCCCAGCATTTT.

V gene TRBV29-1 combines with J gene TRBJ2-1; D possibly matches TRBD1 or TRBD2 (5 bases each). This CDR3 has 14 residues. The V end was cut by 3 bases, the J end by 6 bases, with 15 bases between. Germline CDR1 and CDR2: SQVTM and ANQGSEA. The CDR3 sequence: CSVDSRDDSNEQFF. CDR3 DNA sequence: TGCAGCGTTGATTCCAGGGACGATAGCAATGAGCAGTTCTTC.

CDR3 in amino acids: CASSPEGSTNYGYTF. The CDR3 DNA is TGTGCCAGCTCACCAGAAGGGTCCACTAACTATGGCTACACCTTC. The rearrangement uses TRBV18 and TRBJ1-2; D is unclear. Looked up from germline, CDR1 is KGHSH and CDR2 is LQKENI. Between the trimmed V and J ends, which lost 2 bases and 0 bases, there was a span of 10 bases. The CDR3 length is 15 residues.

The chain links TRBV2 to TRBJ1-3; maybe TRBD1 (5 bases). The germline V gene encodes CDR1 SNHLY and CDR2 FYNNEI. The CDR3 spans 15 residues. V was clipped by 4 bases and J by 1 base, with 11 bases between them. This CDR3 is CASSAQGASGNTIYF. CDR3 bases: TGTGCCAGCAGTGCCCAGGGCGCATCTGGAAACACCATATATTTT.

The chain recombines TRBV6-5 with TRBJ2-1, with TRBD1 matching 9 bases. The length of the CDR3 is 15 residues. Losses at the gene ends were 5 bases for V and 3 bases for J; bases not matched to a gene: 5. The germline gives CDR1 MNHEY, CDR2 SVGAGI. The CDR3 reads CASSTPGQGYNEQFF. The CDR3 region has the DNA TGTGCCAGCAGTACTCCGGGACAGGGCTACAATGAGCAGTTCTTC.

The chain couples TRBV5-5 to TRBJ1-1; 8 nucleotides line up with TRBD1. The CDR3 totals 15 residues. Losses at the gene ends were 0 bases for V and 6 bases for J; bases not matched to a gene: 7. The germline V gene encodes CDR1 SGHKS and CDR2 YYEKEE (reference sequence). CDR3: CASSLEAGGLPEAFF. DNA for the CDR3: TGTGCCAGCAGCTTGGAGGCAGGGGGCCTACCTGAAGCTTTCTTT.

V usage is TRBV6-5 and J usage is TRBJ1-2, with TRBD1 matching 7 bases. V shed 7 bases and J 4 bases; nucleotides not matched to a gene: 9. Looked up from germline, CDR1 is MNHEY and CDR2 is SVGAGI. CDR3 size: 14 residues. The CDR3 nucleotides read TGTGCCAGCACTACAGGGGAACATGGCTATGGCTACACCTTC. Amino acid sequence: CASTTGEHGYGYTF.

By its share, this clone is large. CDR3 bases: TGTGCCAGCTCGCGGGAAGCGGGGGGAAACAATGAGCAGTTCTTC. Protein sequence: CASSREAGGNNEQFF. V gene TRBV18 combines with J gene TRBJ2-1; 9 bases agree with TRBD2. CDR1 is KGHSH and CDR2 is LQKENI in the germline V gene. This CDR3 region has 15 residues. The V gene end was trimmed by 6 bases and the J gene end by 5 bases; junction bases not matched to a gene: 8.

A few counts support this clone. This chain connects TRBV7-9 to TRBJ1-1; D might be TRBD1 (5 bases). Per germline, CDR1 SEHNR and CDR2 FQNEAQ (reference sequence). The CDR3 sequence is 15 residues long. V gave up 5 bases and J gave up 1 base, with 14 bases separating them. For the CDR3, the DNA is TGTGCCAGCAGCCCCACGATTGGGGCGAACACTGAAGCTTTCTTT. It encodes CASSPTIGANTEAFF.

As concerns this clone: Other DNA sequences in this specimen translate into the identical CDR3. This rearrangement joins TRBV12-3 or TRBV12-4 to TRBJ2-7; possibly TRBD1 for D (6 bases). The V and J ends lost 3 bases and 3 bases respectively, with 9 bases between them. The CDR3 is made up of 13 amino acids. The CDR3 DNA reads TGTGCCAGCAGTTTTTCCAGGGGCTACGAGCAGTACTTC. Protein: CASSFSRGYEQYF.

The J gene is TRBJ2-2, the V gene TRBV7-2; TRBD2 agrees at 11 bases. Trimming removed 4 bases from V and 8 bases from J; junction bases left unmatched: 18. This CDR3 region has 19 residues. Germline-derived CDR1 and CDR2 are SGHTA and FQGNSA. CDR3: CASSSILLAGGPGEGELFF. In DNA form, the CDR3 reads TGTGCCAGCAGCTCCATCCTGTTAGCGGGAGGGCCGGGCGAGGGGGAGCTGTTTTTT.

This chain joins TRBV10-3 and TRBJ1-1; 8 nucleotides agree with TRBD1. The CDR3 covers 16 residues. Germline V gene data show CDR1 as ENHRY and CDR2 as SYGVKD. Trimming took 0 bases from V and 4 from J; bases not matched to a gene: 7. The CDR3 loop reads CAISESQGAEGTEAFF. In nucleotides, the CDR3 is TGTGCCATCAGTGAGTCCCAGGGGGCTGAGGGCACTGAAGCTTTCTTT.

The V and J genes are TRBV4-1 and TRBJ2-5; tentative D call: TRBD2 (5 bases). The CDR3 contains 17 residues. Germline V gives CDR1 MGHRA, CDR2 YSYEKL. V lost 1 base and J lost 3, with 18 bases in between. The CDR3 loop reads CASSQGVMEAAKETQYF. Here the CDR3 DNA reads TGCGCCAGCAGCCAAGGAGTTATGGAGGCGGCAAAAGAGACCCAGTACTTC.

This clone was observed once. This chain uses TRBV3-1 (or the pseudogene TRBV3-2) with TRBJ2-7, with 7 bases matching TRBD1. The CDR3 contains 15 residues. Germline CDR1 and CDR2: LGHDT and YNNKEL (reference sequence). V dropped 4 bases and J dropped 4; count of bases not matched to a gene: 10. CDR3 DNA sequence: TGTGCCAGCAGCCGCTTCTCCGGGACAGAATACGAGCAGTACTTC. As protein: CASSRFSGTEYEQYF.

The chain recombines TRBV14 with TRBJ1-2; D not resolved. CDR1 is SGHDN and CDR2 is FVKESK in the germline V gene. The V end lost 1 base, the J end lost 8 bases, and 8 bases lay between the germline ends. This CDR3 has 12 amino acids. CDR3 sequence: CASSQAPSGYTF. In DNA form, the CDR3 reads TGTGCCAGCAGCCAAGCGCCCAGCGGCTACACCTTC. The full variable domain, its missing parts supplied by reference TRBV14 and TRBJ1-2, is EAGVTQFPSHSVIEKGQTVTLRCDPISGHDNLYWYRRVMGKEIKFLLHFVKESKQDESGMPNNRFLAERTGGTYSTLKVQPAELEDSGVYFCASSQAPSGYTFGSGTRLTVV.

The chain has TRBV23-1 and TRBJ2-7; the D is unclear. TRBV23-1 is noted as an ORF with a role that remains uncertain. The CDR3 is 13 amino acids. The germline V and J ends were trimmed by 1 base and 12 bases, with 16 bases remaining between them. CDR3 DNA sequence: TGCGCCAGCAGTCAATTTCGTAGACCGATCTTGTACTTC. It specifies CASSQFRRPILYF.

The genes are TRBV6-5 and TRBJ2-5; no clear D gene. The CDR3 has 16 residues. V was trimmed by 0 bases and J by 1 base, leaving 12 bases between them. Germline loops: CDR1 MNHEY, CDR2 SVGAGI. The CDR3 region is CASSYSQSSVQETQYF. Written as DNA, the CDR3 is TGTGCCAGCAGTTACTCTCAATCGTCAGTCCAAGAGACCCAGTACTTC.

The CDR3 DNA reads TGTGCCAGCACCGAGACTAGCGGGACCTATACGCAGTATTTT. This codes for CASTETSGTYTQYF. The J gene is TRBJ2-3, the V gene TRBV6-5, with 11 bases matching TRBD2. V shed 7 bases and J 7 bases; nucleotides not matched to a gene: 7. This CDR3 contains 14 residues. The V gene's germline CDR1 is MNHEY and CDR2 SVGAGI.

On this clone itself: The same CDR3 also results from other DNA sequences found in this sample. The chain joins TRBV30 to TRBJ1-2, with D perhaps matching TRBD1 (5 bases). Trimming took off 8 bases at V and 4 bases at J, with 14 bases between the two ends. The CDR3 totals 12 residues. Germline V gene data show CDR1 as GTSNPN and CDR2 as SVGIG (reference sequence). The CDR3 loop is CARDSRGYGYTF. In nucleotides, the CDR3 is TGTGCCAGAGACAGCCGGGGCTATGGCTACACCTTC.

The chain employs TRBV28 and TRBJ1-2, with D tentatively TRBD1 (5 bases). The CDR3 length is 15 residues. Germline CDR1 and CDR2: MDHEN and SYDVKM. V was cut by 10 bases and J by 8 bases, with 26 bases left in between. CDR3 DNA: TGTGCCATCAGAGAACACGGGGGTCTGGGGCAGGGCTACACCTTC. It is translated as CAIREHGGLGQGYTF.

The V gene is TRBV15, the J gene TRBJ2-7; perhaps TRBD1 as D (5 bases). The CDR3 length is 13 residues. V was shortened by 3 bases and J by 1 base, with 7 bases between the two germline ends. Germline V lookup: CDR1 LNHNV, CDR2 YYDKDF (reference sequence). CDR3 DNA sequence: TGTGCCACCAGCAGTCAGGGTTCCTACGAGCAGTACTTC. As protein: CATSSQGSYEQYF.

The genes are TRBV9 and TRBJ2-3; D is undetermined. CDR3 size: 13 residues. Trimming removed 1 base at V and 2 bases at J, with 5 bases between. Germline lookup yields CDR1 SGDLS and CDR2 YYNGEE. CDR3 nucleotide sequence: TGTGCCAGCAGCGTACTCGACACAGATACGCAGTATTTT. Its protein product is CASSVLDTDTQYF.

The J gene is TRBJ1-2, the V gene TRBV5-6; TRBD1 matches at 8 bases. Trimming at V came to 1 base and at J to 1 base, leaving 6 bases not matched to a gene. CDR3 length: 16 residues. Germline CDR1 is SGHDT and CDR2 is YYEEEE. The CDR3, as DNA: TGTGCCAGCAGCTTGAATACAGGGGGGTATAACTATGGCTACACCTTC. This gives the protein CASSLNTGGYNYGYTF.